Each of the 21 T cell receptor beta chains below was sequenced from the same sample in a study of TET2 disruption in CD19-targeted CAR T cells. Treatment specified: autologous CTL019 cells: CD19 CAR with 4-1BB and CD3 zeta domains. The data were produced by immunoSEQ multiplex PCR, yet TCRdb's version contains in-frame clones alone and is incomplete. In total, the table holds more than 25,000 clones. No antigen is known for these receptors. The sample here was CD8- CAR+ T cells sorted from cultured blood T cells, taken for CD19 CAR T cell therapy. Sample subset: CD8-negative CAR-positive T cells from the infusion product. Every receptor here comes from a man between 70 and 80 years old with chronic lymphocytic leukemia.

Points on this clone: The observed sequence ends 3 residues before the CDR3 terminus, with the missing tail filled in from the germline J gene. The rearrangement uses TRBV19 and TRBJ1-5; the D gene is possibly TRBD1 (5 bases). Germline CDR1 and CDR2: LNHDA and SQIVND (reference sequence). There are 14 residues in the CDR3. Trimming took 10 bases from V and 0 from J, leaving 13 bases between them. Partial CDR3 DNA: TGTGCCACTAATGACAGAAATAGCAATCAGCCC. It specifies CATNDRNSNQP. From start to end, the CDR3 is CATNDRNSNQPQHF. The full variable domain, completed using reference TRBV19 and TRBJ1-5, is DGGITQSPKYLFRKEGQNVTLSCEQNLNHDAMYWYRQDPGQGLRLIYYSQIVNDFQKGDIAEGYSVSREKKESFPLTVTSAQKNPTAFYLCATNDRNSNQPQHFGDGTRLSIL.

In the case of this clone: The sequence runs out 3 residues before the end of the CDR3; the remainder is reconstructed from the germline J gene. Different DNA sequences within this sample yield the same CDR3. This chain links TRBV18 with TRBJ1-1; TRBD1 matches 7 bases. From germline, CDR1 is KGHSH and CDR2 LQKENI. The CDR3 consists of 14 residues. The CDR3 protein is CASSLPGGRETAFF. The part of the CDR3 DNA that was read is TGTGCCAGCTCACTGCCAGGGGGTCGGGAGACA.

As concerns this clone: With the read ending 3 residues before the CDR3 end, the germline J gene is used to fill in that end. The gene calls are TRBV11-2 and TRBJ1-1; no clear D gene. Germline V gene sequence: CDR1 SGHAT, CDR2 FQNNGV. V was shortened by 5 bases and J by 3 bases, with 13 bases between the two germline ends. The CDR3 extends over 14 amino acids. CDR3 residues: CASSRAPTDTEAFF. The part of the CDR3 DNA that was read is TGTGCCAGCAGCAGAGCCCCTACGGACACTGAA.

In regard to this clone: The read ends 3 residues before the CDR3 terminus; that terminus is restored from the germline J gene. The rearrangement links TRBV20-1 to TRBJ1-5; possibly TRBD1 for D (6 bases). Germline CDR1 and CDR2: DFQATT and SNEGSKA (reference sequence). V gave up 5 bases and J gave up 3 bases, with 17 bases separating them. The CDR3 covers 15 residues. CDR3 region: CSAYTGHSLNQPQHF. The CDR3 bases that were read are TGCAGTGCTTATACGGGACACAGCCTCAATCAGCCC.

Details on this clone: The DNA ends 3 residues before the CDR3 does, and the rest of the CDR3 is filled in from the germline J gene. V gene TRBV19 combines with J gene TRBJ1-1; TRBD1 is a possible D gene (5 bases). Trimming took 7 bases from V and 4 from J, leaving 13 bases between them. The germline CDR1 and CDR2 sequences are LNHDA and SQIVND (reference sequence). The CDR3 length is 13 residues. The CDR3 bases that were read are TGTGCCAGTACGGAGGCTGGGGCCACTGAA. As protein: CASTEAGATE. The complete CDR3 sequence is CASTEAGATEAFF.

In regard to this clone: The read finishes 3 residues shy of the CDR3 end, and the germline J gene is used to complete it. The chain recombines TRBV20-1 with TRBJ2-3; D is possibly TRBD1 (6 bases). The CDR3 runs to 16 residues. CDR1 DFQATT and CDR2 SNEGSKA come from the germline V gene (reference sequence). CDR3 loop: CSARKTGQVVNQPQYF. The part of the CDR3 DNA that was read is TGCAGTGCTAGAAAAACAGGGCAGGTAGTCAATCAGCCG.

As to this clone: The sequence runs out 3 residues before the end of the CDR3; the remainder is reconstructed from the germline J gene. This chain connects TRBV11-2 to TRBJ2-7, with a weak D call TRBD1 (6 bases). The CDR3 length is 13 residues. Trimming pared 5 bases from V and 6 bases from J, leaving 14 bases between. Germline CDR1 SGHAT, CDR2 FQNNGV. CDR3 region: CASSQTTGTEQYF. The DNA read from the CDR3 is TGTGCCAGCAGCCAGACCACAGGGACCGAG.

As to this clone: From the germline J gene comes the end of the CDR3, since the read stops 3 residues before it. The chain joins TRBV12-3 or TRBV12-4 to TRBJ1-6; D possibly corresponds to TRBD1 (5 bases). V gave up 6 bases and J gave up 9 bases, with 9 bases separating them. CDR3 size: 12 residues. The CDR3 loop is CASSPGGSPLHF. The DNA read from the CDR3 is TGTGCCAGCAGCCCCGGGGGTTCACCC.

About this clone: The CDR3 is cut off 3 residues early in the read; its end comes from the germline J gene. The chain is built from TRBV6-1 and TRBJ1-2; D possibly corresponds to TRBD1 (6 bases). Germline V lookup: CDR1 MNHNS, CDR2 SASEGT. The CDR3 length is 12 residues. CDR3 amino acids: CASSELQGGYTF. The CDR3 DNA, read in part, is TGTGCCAGCAGTGAGCTACAGGGAGGC.

As for this clone: The read terminates 3 residues before the CDR3 end, so the remaining end is supplied by the germline J gene. This sample includes further DNA sequences coding for the same CDR3. This chain joins TRBV29-1 and TRBJ1-1, with TRBD1 as a possible D gene (5 bases). Germline CDR1 is SQVTM and CDR2 is ANQGSEA. V dropped 7 bases and J dropped 2 bases, with 20 bases sitting between them. This CDR3 has 15 amino acids. The CDR3 here is CSATGGGRSNTEAFF. The DNA read from the CDR3 is TGCAGCGCCACGGGGGGGGGAAGGTCCAACACTGAA.

Concerning this clone itself: The CDR3 goes on 3 residues after the read ends, and that part is filled in from the germline J gene. The rearrangement joins TRBV20-1 to TRBJ2-1; 10 nucleotides align to TRBD2. CDR1 and CDR2 from the germline V gene are DFQATT and SNEGSKA (reference sequence). V trimming: 6 bases; J trimming: 3 bases; junction bases outside the gene matches: 5. This CDR3 comprises 14 residues. Partial CDR3 DNA: TGCAGTGCGGGAGAGCGGGGGGGCTACAATGAG. Its translation: CSAGERGGYNE. The entire CDR3 reads CSAGERGGYNEQFF.

Points on this clone: With the read ending 3 residues before the CDR3 end, the germline J gene is used to fill in that end. This chain connects TRBV27 to TRBJ1-1, with D perhaps TRBD1 (5 bases). The CDR3 spans 17 residues. Per germline, CDR1 MNHEY and CDR2 SMNVEV (reference sequence). The V gene lost 7 bases and the J gene lost 1 base, with 22 bases spanning the gap. CDR3 DNA, as far as it was read: TGTGCCAGCACCGGGCGCCTTGGTTGGACAACGAACACTGAA. Protein: CASTGRLGWTTNTE. The full CDR3 protein reads CASTGRLGWTTNTEAFF.

On this clone itself: The read terminates 3 residues before the CDR3 end, so the remaining end is supplied by the germline J gene. Other DNA sequences in the same sample also yield this CDR3. V usage is TRBV5-5 and J usage is TRBJ1-2; 7 nucleotides line up with TRBD1. Losses at the gene ends were 0 bases for V and 5 bases for J; bases not matched to a gene: 7. This CDR3 is 15 amino acids long. Looked up from germline, CDR1 is SGHKS and CDR2 is YYEKEE (reference sequence). The chain's CDR3 is CASSLDAGGGYGYTF. The DNA read from the CDR3 is TGTGCCAGCAGCTTGGATGCAGGGGGAGGTTATGGC.

About this clone: The read falls 3 residues short of the CDR3 end, and the missing part is taken from the germline J gene. The chain carries TRBV5-1 and TRBJ1-2; D is unresolved. This CDR3 has 16 amino acids. Germline V gives CDR1 SGHRS, CDR2 YFSETQ. The CDR3 sequence: CASSLESRPGTDTYTF. The sequenced part of the CDR3 DNA is TGCGCCAGCAGCTTGGAGTCCCGGCCCGGCACAGATACC. Using reference TRBV5-1 and TRBJ1-2 for the parts outside the CDR3, the full variable domain is KAGVTQTPRYLIKTRGQQVTLSCSPISGHRSVSWYQQTPGQGLQFLFEYFSETQRNKGNFPGRFSGRQFSNSRSEMNVSTLELGDSALYLCASSLESRPGTDTYTFGSGTRLTVV.

As concerns this clone: The observed sequence ends 3 residues before the CDR3 terminus, with the missing tail filled in from the germline J gene. V gene TRBV5-1 combines with J gene TRBJ2-3; 9 bases agree with TRBD2. This CDR3 is 19 amino acids long. The junction had 11 bases not matched to a gene; V was cut back by 0 bases and J by 0 bases. Germline lookup yields CDR1 SGHRS and CDR2 YFSETQ. The CDR3 reads CASSLASGGGAGSTDTQYF. Partial CDR3 DNA: TGCGCCAGCAGCTTGGCCTCGGGCGGGGGGGCCGGGAGCACAGATACG.

Concerning this clone itself: Read sequence stops 3 residues before the CDR3 end, and the germline J gene provides the missing end. V is TRBV19 and J is TRBJ1-4; D is unresolved. The germline V gene has CDR1 LNHDA and CDR2 SQIVND (reference sequence). The ends were cut back, 10 bases at V and 8 bases at J, with 20 bases in the middle. CDR3 length: 14 residues. CDR3 amino acids: CATSLGQIGEKLFF. The CDR3 bases that were read are TGTGCCACCTCCTTAGGGCAGATTGGGGAAAAA.

In the case of this clone: The read falls 3 residues short of the CDR3 end, and the missing part is taken from the germline J gene. The chain is built from TRBV7-7 and TRBJ2-2; 9 nucleotides align to TRBD1. Germline trimming cut 4 bases from V and 2 bases from J; bases unmatched to any gene: 2. Germline assignment: CDR1 SSHAT and CDR2 FNYEAQ (reference sequence). The CDR3 length is 15 residues. The sequenced CDR3 bases are TGTGCCAGCAGCTCGGGACAGGGTAACACCGGGGAG. Translation gives CASSSGQGNTGE. The entire CDR3 protein is CASSSGQGNTGELFF.

As regards this clone: The read terminates 3 residues before the CDR3 end, so the remaining end is supplied by the germline J gene. This chain uses TRBV20-1 with TRBJ1-4; 8 positions agree with TRBD1. This CDR3 region has 16 residues. The J segment lost 2 bases and the V segment lost 3 bases, leaving 8 bases of the junction unmatched. Per the germline V gene, CDR1 is DFQATT and CDR2 is SNEGSKA (reference sequence). The CDR3 spells CSASETGVGTNEKLFF. The CDR3 bases that were read are TGCAGTGCTAGCGAGACAGGGGTCGGCACTAATGAAAAA.

About this clone: The CDR3 end is not reached by the read, which stops 3 residues before it; the germline J gene fills it in. The chain employs TRBV18 and TRBJ1-6; 11 nucleotides match TRBD1. This CDR3 region has 15 residues. The junction had 1 base not matched to a gene; V was cut back by 3 bases and J by 6 bases. The V gene's germline CDR1 is KGHSH and CDR2 LQKENI. Incomplete CDR3 DNA: TGTGCCAGCTCACCGGACAGGGGGCCTAATTCACCC. Protein: CASSPDRGPNSP. The CDR3 reads in full as CASSPDRGPNSPLHF.

Details on this clone: The CDR3 extends 3 residues past the end of the read, so its final part is completed from the germline J gene. The chain is built from TRBV20-1 and TRBJ2-1, with no clear D. This CDR3 has 10 amino acids. Germline values: CDR1 DFQATT, CDR2 SNEGSKA (reference sequence). Trimming stripped 3 bases from V and 6 bases from J, with 3 bases between. The chain's CDR3 is CSASSNEQFF. The sequenced part of the CDR3 DNA is TGCAGTGCTAGCTCCAATGAG.

About this clone itself: The sequence runs out 3 residues before the end of the CDR3; the remainder is reconstructed from the germline J gene. The chain combines TRBV19 with TRBJ1-5; TRBD1 agrees at 8 bases. From germline, CDR1 is LNHDA and CDR2 SQIVND (reference sequence). The length of the CDR3 is 17 residues. The V segment lost 6 bases and the J segment 0 bases; nucleotides outside the gene matches: 10. CDR3 residues: CASSRDNRGSSNQPQHF. The CDR3 DNA, read in part, is TGTGCCAGTAGCAGGGATAACAGGGGGAGTAGCAATCAGCCC.